The present entry profiles one T cell receptor (beta chain) with its context. This CDR3 contains 16 residues. Germline V gene data show CDR1 as GTSNPN and CDR2 as SVGIG (reference sequence). Trimming removed 3 bases at V and 0 bases at J, with 12 bases between. This sample is part of a study of control samples from healthy donors and cancer patients. TCRdb keeps only in-frame clones here, not all; method: immunoSEQ multiplex PCR. The profile shows under 150,000 clones, around 88% of them singletons. The V and J genes are TRBV30 and TRBJ1-6; D is perhaps TRBD1 (5 bases). The sample consisted of blood. This receptor was obtained from a man between 40 and 49 years old in good health. The CDR3 DNA reads as TGTGCCTGGAGGGGGGGTTCTAACTCCTATAATTCACCCCTCCACTTT. Translated, it gives CAWRGGSNSYNSPLHF.